This TCR beta chain comes out of a study of T cells in Graves' hyperthyroidism and ophthalmopathy. This clonotype was recorded many times. RNA transcripts yielded amplified TCR beta CDR3 regions. Researchers ran a first-round RT-PCR on the TCR CDR3 using the HTBI primer set. TCRdb fed the multiplex PCR reads into MiXCR, producing one record per CDR3 protein. The repertoire consists of some 530,000 distinct CDR3 sequences, with approximately 22% occurring once and the leading ten covering roughly 49%. Trimming took 4 bases from V and 6 from J, leaving 9 bases between them. CDR3 length equals 13 residues.

Sequenced sample: blood. V is TRBV12-3 or TRBV12-4 and J is TRBJ1-4; D may be TRBD1 (6 bases). The receptor was isolated from a woman in her seventies with Graves' ophthalmopathy. CDR3 sequence (DNA): TGTGCCAGCAGTTCGGGGGCTCATGAAAAACTGTTTTTT. Translating it yields CASSSGAHEKLFF.